The clone carrying this T cell receptor (beta chain) was detected only once. Its antigen is undetermined. The data were obtained in a study of beta chain features in type 1 diabetes. Sequenced material consisted of expressed TCRB transcripts (all of the isolated RNA was reverse transcribed). Libraries were prepared by immunoSEQ multiplex PCR; TCRdb keeps only in-frame clonotypes and omits some of them. The sample lists about 280,000 clones, roughly 15% occurring once. Findings of the study overall: Whether HLA type affects TCRB rearrangement stayed undetermined in the present work. Moderate but significant shortening of TCRB CDR3s was recorded in all four CD4+ subsets from Type 1 diabetes patients. Sequencing from cDNA could over-represent high-TCR-expressing cells.

About 116 mL of blood, on average, came from one heparinised draw per donor. Germline V gene sequence: CDR1 SGHAT, CDR2 FQNNGV. The length of the CDR3 is 16 residues. Trimming cost V 7 bases and J 6 bases; bases outside gene matches: 15. Input material: naive CD4+ T cells from blood. The rearrangement links TRBV11-2 to TRBJ2-7, with 10 bases that match TRBD2. The origin of this receptor is a man aged 18-30 years with type 1 diabetes. This CDR3 reads CASTLSASGGFGEQYF. CDR3 nucleotides: TGTGCCAGCACCCTCTCCGCTAGCGGGGGTTTTGGCGAGCAGTACTTC.